The 16 T cell receptor beta chains in this list originate from one sample, sequenced in a study of T cells in Graves' hyperthyroidism and ophthalmopathy. What was amplified from RNA transcripts were TCR beta CDR3 regions. The HTBI primer set was used in a first-round RT-PCR of the TCR CDR3. Each CDR3 protein gets one entry after TCRdb re-called the multiplex PCR reads with MiXCR. This sample has 600,000 or so distinct CDR3 sequences, with roughly 16% found just once. What was sequenced was blood. All receptors come from a woman in her 30s with Graves' hyperthyroidism.

J is TRBJ2-5 and V is TRBV4-3; no reliable D call. The CDR3 is made up of 17 amino acids. The ends were cut back, 1 base at V and 0 bases at J, with 15 bases in the middle. The germline gives CDR1 LGHNA, CDR2 YSLEER. The CDR3 spells CASSQGAFDTYQETQYF. For the CDR3, the DNA is TGCGCCAGCAGCCAAGGCGCTTTCGACACCTACCAAGAGACCCAGTACTTC.

Points on this clonotype: This may stem from a read error, because a much larger clone lies one nucleotide away. This chain links TRBV24-1 with TRBJ2-1; 7 bases match TRBD2. This CDR3 comprises 16 residues. From germline, CDR1 is KGHDR and CDR2 SFDVKD. The CDR3 spells CTTSDLRGGPYNEQFF. For the CDR3, the DNA is TGTACCACCAGTGATTTGAGGGGAGGGCCCTACAATGAGCAGTTCTTC.

This clonotype occurred many times. The rearrangement joins TRBV20-1 to TRBJ2-5; D might be TRBD1 (5 bases). This CDR3 contains 14 residues. With 5 bases removed from V and 1 base from J, the gap between germline ends came to 14 bases. Germline CDR1 and CDR2: DFQATT and SNEGSKA (reference sequence). The CDR3, as DNA: TGCAGTGCTTCCCTTCCAGGGTTCCAAGAGACCCAGTACTTC. Its protein is CSASLPGFQETQYF.

Regarding this clonotype: Just one base apart from a much larger clone, this may be a read error. CDR3 DNA sequence: TGTGCCAGCTCACCAGCGATCGTTCGGGACGAAGCTTTCTTT. It encodes CASSPAIVRDEAFF. The genes are TRBV18 and TRBJ1-1, with D maybe TRBD1 (5 bases). CDR1 is KGHSH, CDR2 LQKENI, per germline. The CDR3 extends over 14 amino acids. V was pared by 2 bases and J by 8 bases, with 15 bases between.

The rearrangement joins TRBV7-3 to TRBJ1-1, with unresolved D. The V end was cut by 0 bases, the J end by 1 base, with 6 bases between. CDR3 length: 14 residues. Germline V gene data show CDR1 as SGHTA and CDR2 as FQGTGA. The CDR3 is CASSLTPANTEAFF. The CDR3, as DNA: TGTGCCAGCAGCTTAACTCCGGCGAACACTGAAGCTTTCTTT.

The gene calls are TRBV20-1 and TRBJ1-6; weak D call: TRBD1 (5 bases). Per the germline V gene, CDR1 is DFQATT and CDR2 is SNEGSKA (reference sequence). V was clipped by 3 bases and J by 6 bases, with 15 bases between them. The CDR3 is 15 amino acids. In DNA, the CDR3 is TGCAGTGCTAGTTTGGGACGGGGACCTAATTCACCCCTCCACTTT. Translated, it gives CSASLGRGPNSPLHF.

This clonotype occurred many times. V and J are TRBV10-3 and TRBJ2-1, with D tentatively TRBD2 (6 bases). Germline CDR1 ENHRY, CDR2 SYGVKD. Between the trimmed V and J ends, which lost 1 base and 7 bases, there was a span of 11 bases. This CDR3 is 14 amino acids long. The CDR3 nucleotides read TGTGCCATCAGTGAGTTGTGGGACTCGAATGAGCAGTTCTTC. Its protein product is CAISELWDSNEQFF.

This clonotype was seen repeatedly, ten times or more. J is TRBJ2-7 and V is TRBV7-9; D remains unclear. Between the trimmed V and J ends, which lost 8 bases and 0 bases, there was a span of 14 bases. CDR1 is SEHNR and CDR2 is FQNEAQ in the germline V gene (reference sequence). The CDR3 runs to 14 residues. CDR3 in amino acids: CASPPDGYSYEQYF. In DNA, the CDR3 is TGTGCCAGCCCCCCGGACGGATACTCCTACGAGCAGTACTTC.

This clonotype has a handful of counts. This chain connects TRBV7-9 to TRBJ2-1; 10 nucleotides line up with TRBD1. Germline trimming cut 1 base from V and 5 bases from J; bases unmatched to any gene: 2. Germline CDR1 SEHNR, CDR2 FQNEAQ (reference sequence). This CDR3 contains 15 residues. The CDR3 region is CASSLEGTGDNEQFF. The CDR3 region has the DNA TGTGCCAGCAGCTTAGAAGGGACAGGGGACAATGAGCAGTTCTTC.

This clonotype has only a few counts. The CDR3 protein is CASSLRGPGRHTDTQYF. The CDR3, as DNA: TGTGCCAGCAGCTTAAGAGGACCGGGACGACACACAGATACGCAGTATTTT. The chain recombines TRBV7-3 with TRBJ2-3, with D possibly being TRBD1 or TRBD2 (5 bases each). The CDR3 contains 17 residues. Trimming cost V 1 base and J 2 bases, with 16 bases left between them. Germline CDR1 and CDR2: SGHTA and FQGTGA.

This clonotype was found many times. The CDR3 loop is CAFQGGVEQPQHF. The CDR3 nucleotides read TGTGCCTTTCAAGGGGGGGTAGAGCAGCCCCAGCATTTT. The chain couples TRBV2 to TRBJ1-5, with D perhaps TRBD1 (6 bases). In germline, CDR1 is SNHLY, CDR2 FYNNEI. The length of the CDR3 is 13 residues. V was clipped by 11 bases and J by 7 bases, with 18 bases between them.

The J gene is TRBJ2-1, the V gene TRBV12-3 or TRBV12-4; 11 nucleotides match TRBD1. V gave up 6 bases and J gave up 3 bases; unmatched junction bases: 7. The CDR3 length is 16 residues. DNA for the CDR3: TGTGCCAGCAGCCCGGACAGGGGGCAGGTCTACAATGAGCAGTTCTTC. The encoded protein is CASSPDRGQVYNEQFF.

This clonotype has at least ten counts. The rearrangement uses TRBV12-3 or TRBV12-4 and TRBJ2-3; 8 nucleotides agree with TRBD1. V trimming: 4 bases; J trimming: 4 bases; junction bases outside the gene matches: 4. The CDR3 totals 14 residues. The DNA for the CDR3 is TGTGCCAGCAGTTGGACAGGGAGTCCAGATACGCAGTATTTT. The encoded protein is CASSWTGSPDTQYF.

This clonotype was detected many times. The chain carries TRBV7-2 and TRBJ2-7; D is possibly TRBD2 (6 bases). With 4 bases removed from V and 6 bases from J, the gap between germline ends came to 13 bases. CDR3 size: 13 residues. Germline CDR1 and CDR2: SGHTA and FQGNSA. CDR3 coding DNA: TGTGCCAGCAGCTCCACGACTAGTCGCGAGCAGTACTTC. The encoded protein is CASSSTTSREQYF.

The chain joins TRBV14 to TRBJ2-5; no reliable D call. Trimming shortened V by 4 bases and J by 4 bases, and 10 bases separated the two germline ends. This CDR3 has 13 residues. Germline CDR1 reads SGHDN; CDR2 reads FVKESK. CDR3 nucleotide sequence: TGTGCCAGCAGCCGCCAAATGAGAGAGACCCAGTACTTC. Its protein product is CASSRQMRETQYF.

This chain connects TRBV18 to TRBJ1-1, with 8 bases fitting TRBD1. This CDR3 has 13 amino acids. The germline CDR1 and CDR2 sequences are KGHSH and LQKENI. V shed 4 bases, J shed 7 bases, and the junction held 5 bases outside the gene matches. The CDR3 reads CASSRLQGDEAFF. CDR3 bases: TGTGCCAGCTCACGATTACAGGGGGATGAAGCTTTCTTT.